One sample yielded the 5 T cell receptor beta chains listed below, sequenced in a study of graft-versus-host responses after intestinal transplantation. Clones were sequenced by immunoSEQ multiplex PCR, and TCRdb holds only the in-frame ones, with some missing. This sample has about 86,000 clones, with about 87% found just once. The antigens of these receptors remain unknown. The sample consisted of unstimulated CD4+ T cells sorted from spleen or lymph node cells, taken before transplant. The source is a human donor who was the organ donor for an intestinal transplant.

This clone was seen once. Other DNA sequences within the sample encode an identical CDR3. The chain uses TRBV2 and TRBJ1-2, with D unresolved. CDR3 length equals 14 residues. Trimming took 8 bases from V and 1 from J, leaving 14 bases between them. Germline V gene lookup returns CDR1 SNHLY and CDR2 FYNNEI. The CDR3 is CASLTVPFNYGYTF. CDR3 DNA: TGTGCCAGCTTAACGGTGCCTTTTAACTATGGCTACACCTTC.

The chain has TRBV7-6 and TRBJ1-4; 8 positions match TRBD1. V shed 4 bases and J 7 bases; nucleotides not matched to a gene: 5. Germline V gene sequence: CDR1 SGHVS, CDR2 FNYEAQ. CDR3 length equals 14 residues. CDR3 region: CASSYQGAVEKLFF. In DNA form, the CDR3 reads TGTGCCAGCAGCTACCAGGGGGCGGTTGAAAAACTGTTTTTT.

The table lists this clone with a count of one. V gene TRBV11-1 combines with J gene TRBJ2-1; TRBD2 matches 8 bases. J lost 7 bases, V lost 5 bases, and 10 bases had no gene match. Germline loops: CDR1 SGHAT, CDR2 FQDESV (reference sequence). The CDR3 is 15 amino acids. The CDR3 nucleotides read TGTGCCAGCAGCCGAGACGGGTTAGCGGGAAATGAGCAGTTCTTC. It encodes CASSRDGLAGNEQFF.

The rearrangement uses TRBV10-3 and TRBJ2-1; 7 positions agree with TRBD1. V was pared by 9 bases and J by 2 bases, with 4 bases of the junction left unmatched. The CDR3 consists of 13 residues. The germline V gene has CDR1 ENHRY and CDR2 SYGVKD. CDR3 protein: CAIGGGPYNEQFF. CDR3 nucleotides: TGTGCCATAGGGGGCGGTCCCTACAATGAGCAGTTCTTC.

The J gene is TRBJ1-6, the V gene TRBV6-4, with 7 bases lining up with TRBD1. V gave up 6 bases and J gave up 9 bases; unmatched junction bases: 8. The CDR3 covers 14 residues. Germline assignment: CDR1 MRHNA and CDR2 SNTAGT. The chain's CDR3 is CASRGQVASSPLHF. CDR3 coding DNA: TGTGCCAGCAGAGGACAGGTAGCCTCTTCACCCCTCCACTTT.